The rows below give T cell receptor beta chains drawn from one sample of a study of cytomegalovirus exposure and HLA in healthy donors. This table comes from immunoSEQ multiplex PCR, and its TCRdb copy is limited to in-frame clones, with some not included. The sample lists 100,000 to 150,000 clones, about 80% seen once, with 8.9% in the top ten. Sequenced input: PBMCs. These receptors were obtained from a man aged 25 to 45 in good health and CMV-seropositive. CDR3s include the opening cysteine and the closing phenylalanine or tryptophan. The D gene is left open where the match is weak. Clone size is stated in some rows and not others, as once, few, many or a class when expanded.

j_call: TRBJ2-3; v_call: TRBV5-1; d_call: TRBD2; clone_size: NA; cdr3_aa: CASSQTSVNTDTQYF; cdr3_nt: TGCGCCAGCAGCCAGACTAGCGTAAACACAGATACGCAGTATTTT
j_call: TRBJ2-3; v_call: TRBV2; d_call: TRBD2; clone_size: NA; cdr3_aa: CASSRGGSTDTQYF; cdr3_nt: TGTGCCAGCAGCCGCGGGGGAAGCACAGATACGCAGTATTTT
j_call: TRBJ2-7; v_call: TRBV4-1; d_call: NA; clone_size: NA; cdr3_aa: CASSQDGGYTYEQYF; cdr3_nt: TGCGCCAGCAGCCAAGACGGGGGTTATACCTACGAGCAGTACTTC
j_call: TRBJ2-6; v_call: TRBV10-3; d_call: NA; clone_size: NA; cdr3_aa: CASEGIISGANVLTF; cdr3_nt: TGTGCCTCGGAGGGGATTATCTCTGGGGCCAACGTCCTGACTTTC
j_call: TRBJ2-2; v_call: TRBV12-5; d_call: NA; clone_size: NA; cdr3_aa: CASVNSSTGELFF; cdr3_nt: TGTGCTAGTGTGAACAGCAGCACCGGGGAGCTGTTTTTT
j_call: TRBJ1-5; v_call: TRBV6-1; d_call: NA; clone_size: NA; cdr3_aa: CASTQKGLGNQPQHF; cdr3_nt: TGTGCCAGCACCCAGAAAGGCCTAGGCAATCAGCCCCAGCATTTT
j_call: TRBJ2-1; v_call: TRBV4-2; d_call: TRBD2; clone_size: NA; cdr3_aa: CASSQVGTSVDEQFF; cdr3_nt: TGTGCCAGCAGCCAAGTTGGGACTAGCGTGGATGAGCAGTTCTTC
j_call: TRBJ1-1; v_call: TRBV6-7; d_call: NA; clone_size: NA; cdr3_aa: CASSYSRSQNTEAFF; cdr3_nt: TGTGCCAGCAGTTACTCACGGAGCCAGAACACTGAAGCTTTCTTT
j_call: TRBJ2-5; v_call: TRBV19; d_call: NA; clone_size: NA; cdr3_aa: CASSIGRNQETQYF; cdr3_nt: TGTGCCAGTAGTATAGGGCGGAATCAAGAGACCCAGTACTTC
j_call: TRBJ1-1; v_call: TRBV27; d_call: NA; clone_size: NA; cdr3_aa: CASGDTKNTEAFF; cdr3_nt: TGTGCCAGCGGGGACACAAAGAACACTGAAGCTTTCTTT
j_call: TRBJ2-1; v_call: TRBV9; d_call: NA; clone_size: NA; cdr3_aa: CASSVTMDGSSYNEQFF; cdr3_nt: TGTGCCAGCAGCGTAACCATGGACGGGAGCTCCTACAATGAGCAGTTCTTC
j_call: TRBJ1-4; v_call: TRBV19; d_call: NA; clone_size: NA; cdr3_aa: CACRSQFGEKLFF; cdr3_nt: TGTGCCTGTAGATCGCAGTTTGGTGAAAAACTGTTTTTT
j_call: TRBJ1-2; v_call: TRBV29-1; d_call: TRBD1; clone_size: NA; cdr3_aa: CSVESRGADYGYTF; cdr3_nt: TGCAGCGTTGAAAGCAGGGGGGCTGACTATGGCTACACCTTC
j_call: TRBJ1-1; v_call: TRBV11-1; d_call: NA; clone_size: NA; cdr3_aa: CASSLQVLSTEAFF; cdr3_nt: TGTGCCAGCAGCTTACAGGTATTAAGCACTGAAGCTTTCTTT
j_call: TRBJ2-1; v_call: TRBV5-1; d_call: TRBD2; clone_size: NA; cdr3_aa: CASSLVGLAGGRDNEQFF; cdr3_nt: TGCGCCAGCAGCTTGGTGGGACTAGCGGGGGGGCGCGACAATGAGCAGTTCTTC
j_call: TRBJ2-1; v_call: TRBV11-2; d_call: TRBD2; clone_size: NA; cdr3_aa: CASSDGLAGGNYNEQFF; cdr3_nt: TGTGCCAGCAGCGACGGACTAGCGGGGGGCAACTACAATGAGCAGTTCTTC
j_call: TRBJ1-4; v_call: TRBV11-2; d_call: TRBD1; clone_size: many; cdr3_aa: CASSPNSGTGGDANEKLFF; cdr3_nt: TGTGCCAGCAGCCCAAACTCCGGGACAGGGGGCGACGCTAATGAAAAACTGTTTTTT
j_call: TRBJ2-3; v_call: TRBV2; d_call: TRBD2; clone_size: few; cdr3_aa: CASKPTSGGADTQYF; cdr3_nt: TGTGCCAGCAAGCCTACTAGCGGGGGGGCAGATACGCAGTATTTT
j_call: TRBJ1-1; v_call: TRBV19; d_call: NA; clone_size: NA; cdr3_aa: CASSIRDTYTEAFF; cdr3_nt: TGTGCCAGTAGTATAAGGGACACTTACACTGAAGCTTTCTTT
j_call: TRBJ1-1; v_call: TRBV7-9; d_call: TRBD1; clone_size: NA; cdr3_aa: CASSIWDSDQAFF; cdr3_nt: TGTGCCAGCAGCATATGGGACAGCGATCAAGCTTTCTTT
j_call: TRBJ1-2; v_call: TRBV18; d_call: TRBD1; clone_size: NA; cdr3_aa: CASSLDRGYDYGYTF; cdr3_nt: TGTGCCAGCTCACTGGACAGGGGATATGACTATGGCTACACCTTC
j_call: TRBJ1-2; v_call: TRBV10-3; d_call: TRBD1; clone_size: once; cdr3_aa: CAISDPSRDSGYTF; cdr3_nt: TGTGCCATCAGCGATCCATCCCGGGACAGCGGCTACACCTTC
j_call: TRBJ1-2; v_call: TRBV6-5; d_call: NA; clone_size: NA; cdr3_aa: CASSYVAGDYGYTF; cdr3_nt: TGTGCCAGCAGTTACGTCGCAGGGGACTATGGCTACACCTTC
j_call: TRBJ1-2; v_call: TRBV6-5; d_call: NA; clone_size: NA; cdr3_aa: CASSAAGFPGNGYTF; cdr3_nt: TGTGCCAGCAGTGCCGCCGGGTTTCCCGGAAATGGCTACACCTTC
j_call: TRBJ1-2; v_call: TRBV19; d_call: TRBD1; clone_size: NA; cdr3_aa: CASKTGGKDGYTF; cdr3_nt: TGTGCCAGTAAGACAGGGGGTAAGGATGGCTACACCTTC